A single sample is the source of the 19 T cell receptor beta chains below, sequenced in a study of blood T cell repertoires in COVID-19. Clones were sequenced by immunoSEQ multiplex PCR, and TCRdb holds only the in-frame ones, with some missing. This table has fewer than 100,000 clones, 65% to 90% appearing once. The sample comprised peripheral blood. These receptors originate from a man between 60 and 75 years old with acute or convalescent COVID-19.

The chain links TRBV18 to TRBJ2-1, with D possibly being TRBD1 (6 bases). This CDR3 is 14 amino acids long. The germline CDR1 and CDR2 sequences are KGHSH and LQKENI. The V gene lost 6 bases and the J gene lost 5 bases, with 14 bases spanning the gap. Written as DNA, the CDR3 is TGTGCCAGCTCGCTGGTCAGGGGTCACAATGAGCAGTTCTTC. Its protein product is CASSLVRGHNEQFF.

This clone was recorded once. The CDR3 DNA sequence: TGTGCCAGCAGCTTACAGGGGGCCGACACCTATGGCTACACCTTC. Residues: CASSLQGADTYGYTF. The J gene is TRBJ1-2, the V gene TRBV7-3; TRBD1 matches at 8 bases. From germline, CDR1 is SGHTA and CDR2 FQGTGA. This CDR3 contains 15 residues. Trimming at V came to 2 bases and at J to 4 bases, leaving 6 bases not matched to a gene.

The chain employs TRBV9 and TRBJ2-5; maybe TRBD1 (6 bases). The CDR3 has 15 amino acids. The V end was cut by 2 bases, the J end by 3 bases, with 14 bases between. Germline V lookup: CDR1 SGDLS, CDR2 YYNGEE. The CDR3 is CASSVGDIVEETQYF. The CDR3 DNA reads TGTGCCAGCAGCGTGGGGGACATAGTAGAAGAGACCCAGTACTTC.

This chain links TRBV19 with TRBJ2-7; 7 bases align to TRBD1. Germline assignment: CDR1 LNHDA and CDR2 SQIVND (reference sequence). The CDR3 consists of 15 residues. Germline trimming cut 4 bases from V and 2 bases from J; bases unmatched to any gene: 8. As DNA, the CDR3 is TGTGCCAGTAGTAGCCGGACAGGAAATGCCTACGAGCAGTACTTC. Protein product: CASSSRTGNAYEQYF.

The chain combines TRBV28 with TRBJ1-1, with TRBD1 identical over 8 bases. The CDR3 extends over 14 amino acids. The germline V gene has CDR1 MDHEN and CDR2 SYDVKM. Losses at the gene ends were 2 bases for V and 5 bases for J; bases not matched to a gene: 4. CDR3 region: CASSLQGARTEAFF. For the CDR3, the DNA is TGTGCCAGCAGTTTACAGGGGGCGCGAACTGAAGCTTTCTTT. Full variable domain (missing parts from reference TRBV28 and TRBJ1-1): DVKVTQSSRYLVKRTGEKVFLECVQDMDHENMFWYRQDPGLGLRLIYFSYDVKMKEKGDIPEGYSVSREKKERFSLILESASTNQTSMYLCASSLQGARTEAFFGQGTRLTVV.

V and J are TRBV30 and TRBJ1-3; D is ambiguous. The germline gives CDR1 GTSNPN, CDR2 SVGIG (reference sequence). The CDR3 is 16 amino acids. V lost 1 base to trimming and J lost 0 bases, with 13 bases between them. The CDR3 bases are TGTGCCTGGAGTGGGTATGCGCCGAGCTCTGGAAACACCATATATTTT. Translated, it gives CAWSGYAPSSGNTIYF.

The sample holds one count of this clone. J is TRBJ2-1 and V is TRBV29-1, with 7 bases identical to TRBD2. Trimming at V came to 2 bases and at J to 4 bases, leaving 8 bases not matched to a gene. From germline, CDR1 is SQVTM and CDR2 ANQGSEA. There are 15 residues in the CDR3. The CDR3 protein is CSVESGGGLYNEQFF. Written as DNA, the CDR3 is TGCAGCGTTGAAAGCGGCGGGGGATTGTACAATGAGCAGTTCTTC.

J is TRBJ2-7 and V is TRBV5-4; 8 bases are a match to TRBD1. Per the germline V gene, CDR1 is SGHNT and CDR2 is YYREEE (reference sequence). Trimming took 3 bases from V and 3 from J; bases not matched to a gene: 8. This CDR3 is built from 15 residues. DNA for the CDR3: TGTGCCAGCAGCTCACCCGGACAGGGTTACTACGAGCAGTACTTC. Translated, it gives CASSSPGQGYYEQYF.

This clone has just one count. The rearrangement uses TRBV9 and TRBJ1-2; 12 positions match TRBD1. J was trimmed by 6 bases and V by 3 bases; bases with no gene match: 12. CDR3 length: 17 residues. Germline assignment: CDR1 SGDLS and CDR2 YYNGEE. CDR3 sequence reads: CASSETRDRGRFDGYTF. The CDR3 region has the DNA TGTGCCAGCAGCGAGACCCGGGACAGGGGGCGTTTTGATGGCTACACCTTC.

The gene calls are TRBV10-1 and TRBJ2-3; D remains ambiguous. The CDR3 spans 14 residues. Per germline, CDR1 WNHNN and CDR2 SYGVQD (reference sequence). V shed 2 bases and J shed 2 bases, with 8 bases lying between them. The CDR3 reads CASSEDTFTDTQYF. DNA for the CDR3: TGCGCCAGCAGTGAGGACACATTCACAGATACGCAGTATTTT.

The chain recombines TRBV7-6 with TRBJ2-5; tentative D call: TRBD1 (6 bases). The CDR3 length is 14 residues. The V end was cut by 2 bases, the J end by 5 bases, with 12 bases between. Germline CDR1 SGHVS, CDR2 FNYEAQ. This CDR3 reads CASSLSGEGETQYF. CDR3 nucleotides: TGTGCCAGCAGCTTATCAGGGGAAGGTGAGACCCAGTACTTC. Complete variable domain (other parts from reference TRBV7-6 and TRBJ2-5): GAGVSQSPRYKVTKRGQDVALRCDPISGHVSLYWYRQALGQGPEFLTYFNYEAQQDKSGLPNDRFSAERPEGSISTLTIQRTEQRDSAMYRCASSLSGEGETQYFGPGTRLLVL.

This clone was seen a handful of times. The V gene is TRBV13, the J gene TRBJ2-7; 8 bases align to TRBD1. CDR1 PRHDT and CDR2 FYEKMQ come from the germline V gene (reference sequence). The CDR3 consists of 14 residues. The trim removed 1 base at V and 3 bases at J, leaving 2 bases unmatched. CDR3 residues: CASSLDDRGYEQYF. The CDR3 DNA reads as TGTGCCAGCAGCTTAGATGACAGGGGCTACGAGCAGTACTTC. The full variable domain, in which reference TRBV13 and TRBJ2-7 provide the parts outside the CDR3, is AAGVIQSPRHLIKEKRETATLKCYPIPRHDTVYWYQQGPGQDPQFLISFYEKMQSDKGSIPDRFSAQQFSDYHSELNMSSLELGDSALYFCASSLDDRGYEQYFGPGTRLTVT.

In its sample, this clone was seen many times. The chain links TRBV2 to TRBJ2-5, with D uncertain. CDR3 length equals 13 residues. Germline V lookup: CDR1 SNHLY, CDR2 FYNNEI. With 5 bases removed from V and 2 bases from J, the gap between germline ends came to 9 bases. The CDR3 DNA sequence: TGTGCCAGCAGTTCCGACACTCAAGAGACCCAGTACTTC. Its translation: CASSSDTQETQYF.

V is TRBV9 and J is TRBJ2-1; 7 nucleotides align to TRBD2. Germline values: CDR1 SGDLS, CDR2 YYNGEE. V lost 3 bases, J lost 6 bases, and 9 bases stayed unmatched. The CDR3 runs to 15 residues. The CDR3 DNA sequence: TGTGCCAGCAGCGCGAGGGAGGGGTTAGGCAATGAGCAGTTCTTC. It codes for CASSAREGLGNEQFF.

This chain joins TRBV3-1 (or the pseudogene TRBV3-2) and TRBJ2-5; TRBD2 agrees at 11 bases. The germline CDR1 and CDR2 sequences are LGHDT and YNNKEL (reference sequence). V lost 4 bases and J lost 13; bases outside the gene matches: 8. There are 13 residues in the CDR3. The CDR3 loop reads CASSLQLAGALYF. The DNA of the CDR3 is TGTGCCAGCAGCCTGCAACTAGCGGGAGCTTTGTACTTC.

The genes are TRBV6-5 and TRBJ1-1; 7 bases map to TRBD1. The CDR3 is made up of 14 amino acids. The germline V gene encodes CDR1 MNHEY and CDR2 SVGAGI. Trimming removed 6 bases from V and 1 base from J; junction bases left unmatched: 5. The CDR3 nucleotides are TGTGCCAGCAGATTTGGGACAGAGAACACTGAAGCTTTCTTT. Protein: CASRFGTENTEAFF.

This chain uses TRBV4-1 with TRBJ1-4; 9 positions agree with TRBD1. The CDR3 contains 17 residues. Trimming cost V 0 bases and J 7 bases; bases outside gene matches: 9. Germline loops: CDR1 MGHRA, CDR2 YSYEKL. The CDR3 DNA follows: TGCGCCAGCAGCCAAGAAACCGGGACAGGGCGAGGTGAAAAACTGTTTTTT. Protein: CASSQETGTGRGEKLFF.

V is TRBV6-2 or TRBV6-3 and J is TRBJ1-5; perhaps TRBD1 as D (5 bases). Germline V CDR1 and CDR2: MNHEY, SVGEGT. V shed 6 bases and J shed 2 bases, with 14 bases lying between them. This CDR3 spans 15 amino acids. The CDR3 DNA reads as TGTGCCAGCAGCAAAGGTGGGGCAGGCAATCAGCCCCAGCATTTT. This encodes CASSKGGAGNQPQHF.

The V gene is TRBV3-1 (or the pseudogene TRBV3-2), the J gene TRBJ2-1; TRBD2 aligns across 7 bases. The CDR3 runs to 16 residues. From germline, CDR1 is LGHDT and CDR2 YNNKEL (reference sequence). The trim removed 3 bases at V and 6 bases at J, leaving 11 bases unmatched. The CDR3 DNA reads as TGTGCCAGCAGCCATCCCGGACTAGGGTCGGTCAATGAGCAGTTCTTC. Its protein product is CASSHPGLGSVNEQFF.